These T cell receptor beta chains were read from a single sample in a study of cytomegalovirus exposure and HLA in healthy donors. Repertoires were generated with immunoSEQ multiplex PCR, while TCRdb's copy carries only in-frame clones and drops some. This sample has roughly 150,000 clones; about three quarters occur once, and the top ten carry around 2.4%. The sequenced sample consisted of PBMCs. Receptors originate from a female donor in good health and CMV-seronegative. Each CDR3 is given without its conserved first and last residue.

V	CDR3
TRBV18	ASSRGQYSGNTIY
TRBV10-3	AISGLPEYNEQF
TRBV5-1	ASSGRGEAYEQY
TRBV9	ASSHRGGADTQY
TRBV13	ASSYRGGDTQY
TRBV29-1	SVEQGGGGEKLF
TRBV4-2	ASSQEDSPGPYEQY
TRBV11-2	ASSPRGGTGQNIQY
TRBV4-1	ASSLFPGRETEAF
TRBV19	ASSPGQGANEKLF
TRBV6-5	ASSYSSSGRRDEQF
TRBV6-4	ASFTSGQY
TRBV11-3	ASSPPQRDEQY
TRBV18	ASSQTGGTDTQY
TRBV7-6	ASSPEGRPRYQETQY
TRBV10-3	AISEQGDGYT
TRBV14	ASRSSGTYNEQF
TRBV10-3	AISRSSTDYGYT
TRBV2	ATRPTSGSHNEQF
TRBV29-1	SVKGQGSGTNEKLF
TRBV4-3	ASSQLLSSGAWMQY
TRBV7-7	ASSFSSASGELF
TRBV6-6	ASSFGQGSSYEQY
TRBV4-2	ASQGSGVPPGELF
TRBV6-5	ASSYGPPRAQY
TRBV19	ASSWDRDNQPQH
TRBV21-1	ASTEGGPYSGNTIY
TRBV6-1	ASRREGNQPQH
TRBV28	ASSTRTGQF
TRBV28	ASSRDRGSETQY